What follows are 18 T cell receptor beta chains derived from one specimen sequenced in a study of T cell repertoires in cytomegalovirus infection. TCRdb analysed the reads with MiXCR anew, one entry per CDR3 protein. The data contain around 170,000 distinct CDR3 sequences, 17% of them seen just once; the ten biggest clones take up around 20%. Sequencing was performed on CD8+ T cells from PBMCs. The receptors originated from a human donor in good health (CMV status not recorded). Some clones in this sample may be carry-over from other donors' samples.

The chain has TRBV7-9 and TRBJ1-4, with 8 nucleotides matching TRBD1. Germline CDR1 SEHNR, CDR2 FQNEAQ (reference sequence). V was pared by 5 bases and J by 8 bases, with 10 bases of the junction left unmatched. The CDR3 is 15 residues long. CDR3 protein: CASSPTDREKEKLFF. The CDR3 DNA reads TGTGCCAGCAGCCCTACGGACAGGGAAAAGGAAAAACTGTTTTTT.

This clonotype was observed at least ten times. The chain joins TRBV7-8 to TRBJ2-1; D uncertain. CDR1 is SGHVS and CDR2 is FQNEAQ in the germline V gene. The V end lost 5 bases, the J end lost 5 bases, and 7 bases lay between the germline ends. The CDR3 spans 12 residues. CDR3 coding DNA: TGTGCCAGCAGCACTGTAGACAATGAGCAGTTCTTC. It encodes CASSTVDNEQFF.

This rearrangement joins TRBV19 to TRBJ1-1; D unresolved. CDR1 LNHDA and CDR2 SQIVND come from the germline V gene (reference sequence). This CDR3 has 14 amino acids. V lost 1 base, J lost 0 bases, and 6 bases lay in between. The chain's CDR3 is CASSIGIMNTEAFF. The CDR3 DNA follows: TGTGCCAGTAGTATAGGGATTATGAACACTGAAGCTTTCTTT.

This clonotype was seen more than once but under ten times. The chain joins TRBV7-9 to TRBJ2-7; 9 nucleotides align to TRBD1. The CDR3 extends over 12 amino acids. The germline gives CDR1 SEHNR, CDR2 FQNEAQ (reference sequence). CDR3 in DNA: TGTGCCAGCAGCCTGATGGCTGGACAGGGGAACGTC. As protein: CASSLMAGQGNV.

This clonotype was recorded at least ten times. Here the CDR3 reads CASSLAFWGVDTQYF. CDR3 sequence (DNA): TGTGCCAGCAGCTTAGCGTTCTGGGGCGTAGATACGCAGTATTTT. The genes are TRBV7-2 and TRBJ2-3, with D possibly being TRBD1 (5 bases). V was pared by 0 bases and J by 5 bases, with 12 bases between. The length of the CDR3 is 15 residues. From germline, CDR1 is SGHTA and CDR2 FQGNSA.

This clonotype has just a few counts. The gene calls are TRBV7-6 and TRBJ2-2; 11 nucleotides agree with TRBD1. The CDR3 sequence is 18 residues long. V shed 5 bases and J 2 bases; nucleotides not matched to a gene: 10. CDR1 is SGHVS and CDR2 is FNYEAQ in the germline V gene. The CDR3 loop is CASSPYRWTGGNTGELFF. CDR3 nucleotide sequence: TGTGCCAGCAGCCCCTATAGATGGACAGGGGGCAACACCGGGGAGCTGTTTTTT.

The chain is built from TRBV7-9 and TRBJ2-7, with TRBD2 matching 9 bases. V trimming: 4 bases; J trimming: 2 bases; junction bases outside the gene matches: 9. Germline CDR1 is SEHNR and CDR2 is FQNEAQ (reference sequence). This CDR3 has 16 amino acids. The CDR3: CASSSSLAGGPYEQYF. DNA of the CDR3: TGTGCCAGCAGCTCTTCCCTGGCGGGAGGGCCCTACGAGCAGTACTTC.

Remarks on this clonotype: No conserved phenylalanine or tryptophan ends this CDR3, so it is likely a read error. The gene calls are TRBV11-1 and TRBJ2-3; D possibly uses TRBD1 or TRBD2 (5 bases each). CDR3 size: 16 residues. V lost 5 bases and J 0 bases, leaving 15 bases between the germline ends. Germline loops: CDR1 SGHAT, CDR2 FQDESV (reference sequence). CDR3: CASSGWDHSSTDTQYL. CDR3 bases: TGTGCCAGCAGCGGTTGGGACCACTCTAGCACAGATACGCAGTATTTA.

The V gene is TRBV6-2 or TRBV6-3, the J gene TRBJ1-5; the D is unclear. V was shortened by 0 bases and J by 7 bases, with 10 bases between the two germline ends. The CDR3 totals 14 residues. Per germline, CDR1 MNHEY and CDR2 SVGEGT. The CDR3 DNA reads as TGTGCCAGCAGTTACTCGGAAGGGAGCCAGCCCCAGCATTTT. It is translated as CASSYSEGSQPQHF.

There are a few counts of this clonotype. The CDR3 loop reads CASSLAMAGFENIQYF. The CDR3 DNA reads as TGTGCCAGCAGCTTAGCGATGGCCGGGTTCGAAAACATTCAGTACTTC. This chain uses TRBV7-8 with TRBJ2-4; D remains ambiguous. This CDR3 contains 16 residues. Trimming took off 0 bases at V and 5 bases at J, with 14 bases between the two ends. Germline CDR1 SGHVS, CDR2 FQNEAQ.

This clonotype has more than one count but fewer than ten. The chain links TRBV28 to TRBJ2-1, with 10 bases fitting TRBD1. Germline CDR1 and CDR2: MDHEN and SYDVKM. The CDR3 is 15 amino acids. Unmatched junction bases numbered 5, after V lost 6 bases and J lost 3 bases. The CDR3 nucleotides are TGTGCCAGCAGCCCGGACAGGGGGGACTACAATGAGCAGTTCTTC. Translated, it gives CASSPDRGDYNEQFF.

This clonotype showed up just a few times. V is TRBV28 and J is TRBJ2-1; 11 bases align to TRBD2. The CDR3 has 17 residues. Germline CDR1 and CDR2: MDHEN and SYDVKM. V lost 3 bases and J lost 4; bases outside the gene matches: 8. CDR3 nucleotide sequence: TGTGCCAGCAGTTTTACGACTAGCGGGGAATATTACAATGAGCAGTTCTTC. Translated, it gives CASSFTTSGEYYNEQFF.

This chain joins TRBV7-2 and TRBJ1-3; 11 bases fit TRBD1. Germline V gene data show CDR1 as SGHTA and CDR2 as FQGNSA. With 5 bases clipped from V and 1 base from J, the junction kept 13 bases outside the gene matches. The CDR3 spans 19 residues. CDR3: CASSLLGQGAYSSGNTIYF. Written as DNA, the CDR3 is TGTGCCAGCAGCCTACTAGGACAGGGGGCCTATTCTTCTGGAAACACCATATATTTT.

The chain is built from TRBV7-8 and TRBJ2-1, with D perhaps TRBD2 (5 bases). The germline V gene has CDR1 SGHVS and CDR2 FQNEAQ. The CDR3 consists of 14 residues. Trimming pared 5 bases from V and 8 bases from J, leaving 16 bases between. This chain's CDR3 is CASSTRSVNDEQFF. In DNA form, the CDR3 reads TGTGCCAGCAGCACTAGATCGGTCAACGATGAGCAGTTCTTC.

The chain combines TRBV7-8 with TRBJ2-1; TRBD2 aligns across 13 bases. This CDR3 comprises 18 residues. Germline CDR1 reads SGHVS; CDR2 reads FQNEAQ. V shed 10 bases, J shed 3 bases, and the junction held 15 bases outside the gene matches. This CDR3 reads CATPPGLTSGRIYNEQFF. Here the CDR3 DNA reads TGTGCCACCCCCCCAGGGTTGACTAGCGGGAGGATCTACAATGAGCAGTTCTTC.

This clonotype was seen ten or more times. This chain joins TRBV7-2 and TRBJ2-7; 10 bases line up with TRBD2. The CDR3 length is 14 residues. The V segment lost 3 bases and the J segment 3 bases; nucleotides outside the gene matches: 2. Germline lookup yields CDR1 SGHTA and CDR2 FQGNSA. The DNA for the CDR3 is TGTGCCAGCAGCTTCAGCGGGGGGGACTACGAGCAGTACTTC. Its translation is CASSFSGGDYEQYF.

V is TRBV14 and J is TRBJ2-7; no definite D call. Germline loops: CDR1 SGHDN, CDR2 FVKESK. V was clipped by 1 base and J by 0 bases, with 10 bases between them. The CDR3 is made up of 15 amino acids. CDR3 in amino acids: CASSQAQRSSYEQYF. In nucleotides, the CDR3 is TGTGCCAGCAGCCAAGCACAGAGAAGCTCCTACGAGCAGTACTTC.

This chain links TRBV28 with TRBJ2-7; the match to TRBD2 covers 8 bases. Trimming at V came to 6 bases and at J to 4 bases, leaving 17 bases not matched to a gene. This CDR3 is built from 17 residues. CDR1 and CDR2 from the germline V gene are MDHEN and SYDVKM. CDR3 in amino acids: CASRTWGEAGERYEQYF. Here the CDR3 DNA reads TGTGCCAGCAGAACGTGGGGGGAAGCGGGAGAGAGATACGAGCAGTACTTC.